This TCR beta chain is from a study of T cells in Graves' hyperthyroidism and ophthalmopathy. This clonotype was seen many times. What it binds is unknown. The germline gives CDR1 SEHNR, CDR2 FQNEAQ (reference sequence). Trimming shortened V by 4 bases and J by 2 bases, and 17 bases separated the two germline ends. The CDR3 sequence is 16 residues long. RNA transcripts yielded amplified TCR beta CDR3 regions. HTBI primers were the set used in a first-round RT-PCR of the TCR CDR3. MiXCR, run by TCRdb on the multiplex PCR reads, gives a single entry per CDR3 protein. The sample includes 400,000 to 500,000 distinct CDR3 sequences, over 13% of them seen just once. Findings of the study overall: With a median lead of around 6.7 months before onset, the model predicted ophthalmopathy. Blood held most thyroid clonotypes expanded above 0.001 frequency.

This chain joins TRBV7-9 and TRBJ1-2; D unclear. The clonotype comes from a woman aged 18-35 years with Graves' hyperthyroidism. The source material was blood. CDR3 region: CASSSLGGERNYGYTF. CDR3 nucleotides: TGTGCCAGCAGCTCCCTGGGCGGGGAGCGGAACTATGGCTACACCTTC.